This paragraph covers one T cell receptor (beta chain) sequence. Its antigen is currently unknown. Here immunoSEQ multiplex PCR was the method, and the copy in TCRdb shows in-frame clones only, minus some. Seen here are approximately 470,000 clones, 60% to 80% observed once, and the top ten hold about 11%. There were no recent acute infections or vaccinations among the donors, who were healthy HIV-negative adults. The CDR3 totals 14 residues. Germline CDR1 and CDR2: SGHRS and YFSETQ. V was trimmed by 5 bases and J by 0 bases, leaving 11 bases between them. These data come from a study of shared clonotypes between healthy human individuals. General study results and limits: Sampling included only blood; tissue repertoires likely differ. Donors were few, which limited the genetic and exposure-history diversity represented.

Material for sequencing was PBMCs. The clonotype comes from a woman in her thirties or forties in good health. Some clones in this sample may be carry-over from other donors' samples. J is TRBJ2-5 and V is TRBV5-1; D might be TRBD1 (6 bases). In DNA, the CDR3 is TGCGCCAGCAGTTTTCAGGGGAACCAAGAGACCCAGTACTTC. Protein sequence: CASSFQGNQETQYF.